A single TCR beta chain is shown here with its context. The antigen is not known. This record belongs to a study of beta chain features in type 1 diabetes. General study results and limits: The influence of HLA type on TCRB rearrangement stayed undetermined. Type 1 diabetes patients had moderately but significantly shorter TCRB CDR3s in all four CD4+ subsets.

Purity exceeded 95% in all sorted populations. The entirety of the isolated RNA underwent reverse transcription, so expressed TCRB transcripts were sequenced. Sequencing was performed with immunoSEQ multiplex PCR; in TCRdb, only in-frame clones are kept and a portion is missing. The table has about 160,000 clones, 8% to 9.5% seen once. Germline V gives CDR1 SEHNR, CDR2 FQNEAQ (reference sequence). This CDR3 spans 13 amino acids. The germline V and J ends were trimmed by 11 bases and 8 bases, with 18 bases remaining between them. This chain joins TRBV7-9 and TRBJ2-2; TRBD1 is a possible D gene (5 bases). This TCR was sampled from a young woman with type 1 diabetes. Sequenced sample: central memory CD4+ T cells from blood. CDR3 in DNA: TGTGCCTTACCGACCACAGCAGGGGGGGAGCTGTTTTTT. It specifies CALPTTAGGELFF. Variable domain in full (rest from reference TRBV7-9 and TRBJ2-2): DTGVSQNPRHKITKRGQNVTFRCDPISEHNRLYWYRQTLGQGPEFLTYFQNEAQLEKSRLLSDRFSAERPKGSFSTLEIQRTEQGDSAMYLCALPTTAGGELFFGEGSRLTVL.